The T cell receptor (beta chain) under discussion was sequenced for a study of cytomegalovirus exposure and HLA in healthy donors. Whole-study findings and limits: Among TCR beta chains, those listed as cytomegalovirus-associated numbered about 150. Within a later analysis, the majority of CMV-associated TCR beta chains appeared HLA-restricted. A later analysis linked a missense variant in DCLRE1C to the trimming of TCR beta V and J genes.

Amplification used 60 Vbeta primers and 13 Jbeta primers. Assay used: immunoSEQ multiplex PCR; TCRdb lists only in-frame clones, some missing. The sample lists about 200,000 clones, around 83% occurring once. Of note for this clone: Its target is unknown.

Germline values: CDR1 SGDLS, CDR2 YYNGEE. This CDR3 is built from 15 residues. J lost 5 bases, V lost 0 bases, and 5 bases had no gene match. This clonotype was sampled from a woman between 18 and 30 years old in good health and CMV-seronegative. The chain recombines TRBV9 with TRBJ2-1, with 7 bases matching TRBD2. Sequenced sample: PBMCs. The CDR3 sequence is CASSVASGYNNEQFF. The DNA for the CDR3 is TGTGCCAGCAGCGTAGCTAGCGGTTATAACAATGAGCAGTTCTTC.